The T cell receptor (beta chain) under discussion was sequenced for a study of glioma-infiltrating T cells. Whole-study results and caveats: Tissue-blood divergence was below expectation in non-neoplastic patients, above in gliomas. CDR3 overlap between tissue and blood was very small.

This CDR3 comprises 13 residues. CDR1 MNHEY and CDR2 SMNVEV come from the germline V gene (reference sequence). The V gene lost 3 bases and the J gene lost 5 bases, with 10 bases spanning the gap. This clonotype was observed many times. Its antigen is not known. Amplification of TCR alpha and beta CDR3 regions from RNA used iRepertoire nested multiplex PCR. One-step reverse transcription and amplification started from about 100-400 ng of tissue mRNA or PBMC total RNA. TCRdb processed the multiplex PCR reads anew with MiXCR; each CDR3 protein has one entry. Among roughly 42,000 distinct CDR3 sequences listed, about 20% were seen once.

This chain connects TRBV27 to TRBJ2-5; D unclear. The sequencing input was glioma tissue, nonneoplastic brain tissue, or PBMCs (not recorded which). The clonotype comes from a human donor with low-grade glioma or glioblastoma, undergoing nonglioma brain surgery, or in good health (not recorded which). The DNA for the CDR3 is TGTGCCAGCAGTTTTACAGACGTGGAGACCCAGTACTTC. This codes for CASSFTDVETQYF.